One sample yielded the 29 T cell receptor beta chains listed below, sequenced in a study of blood T cells in healthy people across ages. It was with a sample-barcoded 5' primer and a J-beta primer mix that a second PCR of roughly 7 to 12 cycles was run. From the 5' RACE reads, TCRdb called clonotypes with MiXCR, one entry per CDR3 protein. The data hold about 1.8 million distinct CDR3 sequences, with about 50% observed a single time. Source material: blood. These receptors all stem from a woman in her forties in good health.

This clonotype showed up just a few times. The chain has TRBV20-1 and TRBJ2-4; D remains ambiguous. V gave up 3 bases and J gave up 5 bases, with 8 bases separating them. From germline, CDR1 is DFQATT and CDR2 SNEGSKA (reference sequence). This CDR3 has 12 amino acids. The CDR3 DNA follows: TGCAGTGCTAGCGAGGTACAAAACATTCAGTACTTC. The encoded protein is CSASEVQNIQYF.

This clonotype was counted ten times or more. This rearrangement joins TRBV6-1 to TRBJ2-1, with 10 bases matching TRBD2. CDR1 is MNHNS and CDR2 is SASEGT in the germline V gene. J gave up 0 bases and V 6 bases, and 5 bases lay outside the gene matches. The CDR3 length is 16 residues. The CDR3 spells CASSPIAGGSYNEQFF. The CDR3, as DNA: TGTGCCAGCAGCCCCATAGCGGGGGGCTCCTACAATGAGCAGTTCTTC.

This clonotype was found a few times. This chain joins TRBV7-9 and TRBJ1-2; no reliable D call. Trimming cost V 8 bases and J 1 base, with 8 bases left between them. The CDR3 totals 12 residues. Per germline, CDR1 SEHNR and CDR2 FQNEAQ (reference sequence). The CDR3 loop reads CASQTLNYGYTF. The CDR3 DNA reads TGTGCCAGCCAGACACTTAACTATGGCTACACCTTC.

The genes are TRBV4-3 and TRBJ2-5; maybe TRBD1 (7 bases). CDR1 and CDR2 (germline): LGHNA, YSLEER. The CDR3 loop spans 15 amino acids. V lost 0 bases to trimming and J lost 7 bases, with 15 bases between them. The CDR3 DNA reads TGCGCCAGCAGCCAAGATCGGCAGGGGGGAGGGACCCAGTACTTC. It codes for CASSQDRQGGGTQYF.

The gene calls are TRBV20-1 and TRBJ1-5, with TRBD1 identical over 9 bases. The CDR3 totals 15 residues. CDR1 is DFQATT and CDR2 is SNEGSKA in the germline V gene (reference sequence). The trim removed 0 bases at V and 2 bases at J, leaving 2 bases unmatched. The CDR3 is CSARETGGGNQPQHF. Written as DNA, the CDR3 is TGCAGTGCTAGAGAGACAGGGGGAGGCAATCAGCCCCAGCATTTT.

The CDR3 sequence: CASSLPGKGTQYF. The CDR3 nucleotides read TGTGCCAGCAGTTTGCCAGGGAAAGGGACCCAGTACTTC. The chain uses TRBV12-3 or TRBV12-4 and TRBJ2-5; a possible D gene is TRBD1 (5 bases). Trimming left V 3 bases short and J 7 bases short, with 12 bases between. This CDR3 has 13 residues.

This chain links TRBV20-1 with TRBJ2-7; 10 bases match TRBD2. V lost 6 bases to trimming and J lost 10 bases; unmatched junction nucleotides: 15. CDR3 length: 14 residues. The germline CDR1 and CDR2 sequences are DFQATT and SNEGSKA (reference sequence). CDR3 amino acids: CSASLAGEQGNQYF. The CDR3 bases are TGCAGTGCGTCCCTAGCGGGGGAACAGGGGAACCAGTACTTC.

This clonotype was seen a handful of times. The V gene is TRBV24-1, the J gene TRBJ2-3; 9 positions agree with TRBD2. The CDR3 extends over 14 amino acids. The germline V gene has CDR1 KGHDR and CDR2 SFDVKD. Trimming at V came to 8 bases and at J to 1 base, leaving 3 bases not matched to a gene. The CDR3 region is CATKTSGGTDTQYF. As DNA, the CDR3 is TGTGCCACCAAGACTAGCGGAGGCACAGATACGCAGTATTTT.

The chain has TRBV6-6 and TRBJ1-2, with D unclear. V lost 6 bases to trimming and J lost 1 base, with 12 bases between them. In germline, CDR1 is MNHNY, CDR2 SVGAGI (reference sequence). This CDR3 has 14 amino acids. CDR3 sequence: CASRHENFNYGYTF. Written as DNA, the CDR3 is TGTGCCAGCAGGCACGAGAATTTTAACTATGGCTACACCTTC.

This chain links TRBV7-2 with TRBJ2-6; D is possibly TRBD2 (7 bases). Germline V gene data show CDR1 as SGHTA and CDR2 as FQGNSA. The length of the CDR3 is 16 residues. V was clipped by 7 bases and J by 2 bases, with 15 bases between them. The CDR3 region has the DNA TGTGCCAGCATCCCCAGAGGGGGGGCTGGGGCCAACGTCCTGACTTTC. Translating it yields CASIPRGGAGANVLTF.

The rearrangement links TRBV7-2 to TRBJ2-4; no clear D. There are 17 residues in the CDR3. The germline gives CDR1 SGHTA, CDR2 FQGNSA. V was pared by 5 bases and J by 0 bases, with 17 bases between. CDR3 sequence reads: CASSGIGATLAKNIQYF. As DNA, the CDR3 is TGTGCCAGCAGCGGGATAGGAGCGACGCTAGCCAAAAACATTCAGTACTTC.

V usage is TRBV20-1 and J usage is TRBJ2-5, with TRBD1 matching over 8 bases. In germline, CDR1 is DFQATT, CDR2 SNEGSKA (reference sequence). Unmatched junction bases numbered 10, after V lost 5 bases and J lost 2 bases. This CDR3 is 15 amino acids long. CDR3 protein: CSAGRGDRNQETQYF. In DNA form, the CDR3 reads TGCAGTGCTGGACGAGGGGACAGGAATCAAGAGACCCAGTACTTC.

The V and J genes are TRBV12-3 or TRBV12-4 and TRBJ1-2; TRBD1 aligns across 9 bases. The junction had 10 bases not matched to a gene; V was cut back by 0 bases and J by 8 bases. This CDR3 has 16 amino acids. The CDR3, as DNA: TGTGCCAGCAGTTTAGCGACAGGGGGTCCCTTTGGGGGCTACACCTTC. This gives the protein CASSLATGGPFGGYTF.

The V and J genes are TRBV2 and TRBJ2-1, with D perhaps matching TRBD2 (5 bases). V lost 7 bases, J lost 7 bases, and 17 bases lay in between. CDR1 SNHLY and CDR2 FYNNEI come from the germline V gene. The CDR3 totals 14 residues. In nucleotides, the CDR3 is TGTGCCAGCAAGGAGGTAGCCCGCGCTAATGAGCAGTTCTTC. Translating gives CASKEVARANEQFF.

V gene TRBV20-1 combines with J gene TRBJ1-4; D gene unclear. The CDR3 spans 14 residues. V was cut by 6 bases and J by 1 base, with 12 bases left in between. CDR1 and CDR2 (germline): DFQATT, SNEGSKA (reference sequence). In DNA form, the CDR3 reads TGCAGTGCCTTCCAGAGATTAACTAATGAAAAACTGTTTTTT. Its translation: CSAFQRLTNEKLFF.

CDR3 in amino acids: CASKTPGQNTEQYF. In DNA, the CDR3 is TGTGCCAGCAAGACCCCGGGACAGAATACCGAGCAGTACTTC. J is TRBJ2-7 and V is TRBV7-2; 7 nucleotides match TRBD1. V lost 7 bases, J lost 6 bases, and 12 bases stayed unmatched. The CDR3 is made up of 14 amino acids. CDR1 is SGHTA, CDR2 FQGNSA, per germline.

The V call is TRBV9, the J call TRBJ1-4; 7 bases fit TRBD1. Germline CDR1 is SGDLS and CDR2 is YYNGEE. The CDR3 extends over 16 amino acids. J gave up 8 bases and V 0 bases, and 10 bases lay outside the gene matches. CDR3 nucleotide sequence: TGTGCCAGCAGCGTAGAGGGGGCAGGGGGACAAGAAAAACTGTTTTTT. This sequence encodes CASSVEGAGGQEKLFF.

The chain combines TRBV7-9 with TRBJ1-4; possibly TRBD1 for D (5 bases). The germline V gene has CDR1 SEHNR and CDR2 FQNEAQ (reference sequence). Trimming cost V 5 bases and J 14 bases, with 9 bases left between them. The CDR3 loop spans 10 amino acids. CDR3 region: CASSDRDLFF. The CDR3 DNA reads TGTGCCAGCAGCGACCGGGACCTGTTTTTT.

The genes are TRBV20-1 and TRBJ2-4; a possible D gene is TRBD2 (6 bases). The CDR3 runs to 12 residues. V lost 3 bases and J 13 bases, leaving 16 bases between the germline ends. In germline, CDR1 is DFQATT, CDR2 SNEGSKA (reference sequence). CDR3 region: CSASWTIEEQYF. CDR3 nucleotide sequence: TGCAGTGCTAGTTGGACTATTGAAGAGCAGTACTTC.

V usage is TRBV5-6 and J usage is TRBJ2-1; 8 bases map to TRBD1. J lost 0 bases, V lost 6 bases, and 8 bases had no gene match. CDR1 SGHDT and CDR2 YYEEEE come from the germline V gene. The CDR3 loop spans 16 amino acids. The DNA for the CDR3 is TGTGCCAGCACAACAGCCACAGGGGGCTCCTACAATGAGCAGTTCTTC. This gives the protein CASTTATGGSYNEQFF. Full variable domain (outside the CDR3, taken from reference TRBV5-6 and TRBJ2-1): DAGVTQSPTHLIKTRGQQVTLRCSPKSGHDTVSWYQQALGQGPQFIFQYYEEEERQRGNFPDRFSGHQFPNYSSELNVNALLLGDSALYLCASTTATGGSYNEQFFGPGTRLTVL.

The V call is TRBV7-8, the J call TRBJ1-2; D not certain. Germline loops: CDR1 SGHVS, CDR2 FQNEAQ. The V end was cut by 6 bases, the J end by 3 bases, with 11 bases between. There are 13 residues in the CDR3. CDR3 DNA: TGTGCCAGCAGGGAAGAGCAGGACTATGGCTACACCTTC. The encoded protein is CASREEQDYGYTF.

The sample holds many counts of this clonotype. The chain combines TRBV28 with TRBJ2-6, with D perhaps TRBD1 (6 bases). The V gene's germline CDR1 is MDHEN and CDR2 SYDVKM. CDR3 size: 19 residues. Deletions cut 1 base from V and 0 bases from J, with 16 bases between. CDR3 nucleotide sequence: TGTGCCAGCAGTTTATCCCGAAGGACAGTCAGCTCTGGGGCCAACGTCCTGACTTTC. Protein product: CASSLSRRTVSSGANVLTF.

This chain joins TRBV9 and TRBJ1-2; D remains ambiguous. In germline, CDR1 is SGDLS, CDR2 YYNGEE. The CDR3 is 11 residues long. The V and J ends lost 4 bases and 6 bases respectively, with 7 bases between them. The DNA of the CDR3 is TGTGCCAGCAGCTCTAGAGATGGCTACACCTTC. Translating gives CASSSRDGYTF.

This rearrangement joins TRBV2 to TRBJ1-6; 8 nucleotides line up with TRBD1. Germline V gene data show CDR1 as SNHLY and CDR2 as FYNNEI. The CDR3 consists of 15 residues. J lost 8 bases, V lost 1 base, and 4 bases had no gene match. The CDR3 DNA reads TGTGCCAGCAGTGAAGGGACAGGGACCCATTCACCCCTCCACTTT. Residues: CASSEGTGTHSPLHF.

This chain connects TRBV7-2 to TRBJ1-2, with TRBD1 as a possible D gene (5 bases). This CDR3 region has 15 residues. CDR1 and CDR2 (germline): SGHTA, FQGNSA. Trimming took 0 bases from V and 5 from J, leaving 13 bases between them. CDR3 DNA sequence: TGTGCCAGCAGCTTAGCGGAGCGTCAGGGTTATGGCTACACCTTC. It specifies CASSLAERQGYGYTF.

V is TRBV11-2 and J is TRBJ2-7; the D gene is possibly TRBD2 (6 bases). Judging by the DNA end, TRBJ2-5 fits better; the J call may be wrong. The germline CDR1 and CDR2 sequences are SGHAT and FQNNGV. This CDR3 has 14 amino acids. The CDR3 DNA sequence: TGTGCCAGCAGCTCCCGGGGGAGATTGAAGACCCAGTACTTC. This translates into CASSSRGRLKTQYF.

V usage is TRBV12-3 or TRBV12-4 and J usage is TRBJ2-7; D is possibly TRBD1 (5 bases). The J call is doubtful: the DNA matches TRBJ2-5 better. CDR3 length equals 13 residues. The CDR3 DNA is TGTGCCAGCAGTTCCGACAGACGGAAGACCCAGTACTTC. It encodes CASSSDRRKTQYF.

The DNA of the CDR3 is TGTGCCAGCAGCATAAGCGGGGTAATGAACTATGGCTACACCTTC. Translating it yields CASSISGVMNYGYTF. J is TRBJ1-2 and V is TRBV12-3 or TRBV12-4; unclear D gene. The V end was cut by 6 bases, the J end by 2 bases, with 16 bases between. The CDR3 spans 15 residues.

The chain links TRBV20-1 to TRBJ1-1; D is ambiguous. The CDR3 totals 13 residues. Germline loops: CDR1 DFQATT, CDR2 SNEGSKA (reference sequence). Trimming left V 4 bases short and J 6 bases short, with 15 bases between. The CDR3, as DNA: TGCAGTGCTAACCAAGGGAGCGATTCTGAAGCTTTCTTT. Residues: CSANQGSDSEAFF.